The present entry profiles one T cell receptor beta chain with its context. The antigen is not known. The record originates from a study of response to subunit inactivated influenza vaccine. TCRdb recomputed calls from the RT-PCR reads with MiXCR, one row per CDR3 protein. The sample records some 850,000 distinct CDR3 sequences, around 20% being singletons. Looked up from germline, CDR1 is MNHEY and CDR2 is SVGEGT. V was pared by 2 bases and J by 1 base, with 11 bases between. The CDR3 spans 15 residues. Study outcomes and limitations: Authors suggested each seasonal flu vaccination may recruit only limited numbers of new T cells.

This receptor was taken from a man aged 45-60 years who received an inactivated influenza vaccine. The chain joins TRBV6-2 or TRBV6-3 to TRBJ2-5; no clear D. Sequences were derived from PBMCs from blood, sampled around 5 days after vaccination. The DNA of the CDR3 is TGTGCCAGCAGTTACCGGTCAGCTATCCAAGAGACCCAGTACTTC. It translates to CASSYRSAIQETQYF.